This TCR beta chain was sequenced for a study of blood T cell repertoires in COVID-19. Participant-given clinical history determined each cohort assignment. Cohort 3 donors were reported recovered after two negative PCRs, clearance, or symptom resolution. Methods used by the authors: Amplification from reference gene primers served as the basis for estimated nucleated cell counts. Some clones are missing from TCRdb's copy, which holds only in-frame ones; the method was immunoSEQ multiplex PCR. The D gene and trimming were derived from the DNA, and the V and J assignments and clone size from that table. The table lists almost 500,000 clones, less than 90% of them singletons. The CDR3 extends over 14 amino acids. V shed 4 bases and J shed 4 bases, with 13 bases lying between them. CDR1 and CDR2 from the germline V gene are SGHDN and FVKESK.

What was sequenced was PBMCs or T cells enriched from blood (not recorded which). The gene calls are TRBV14 and TRBJ1-1, with D unresolved. The source is a woman between 55 and 75 years old who had recovered from COVID-19. The CDR3 DNA reads TGTGCCAGCAGCCCACGGGGATGGGGCACTGAAGCTTTCTTT. Its protein product is CASSPRGWGTEAFF.